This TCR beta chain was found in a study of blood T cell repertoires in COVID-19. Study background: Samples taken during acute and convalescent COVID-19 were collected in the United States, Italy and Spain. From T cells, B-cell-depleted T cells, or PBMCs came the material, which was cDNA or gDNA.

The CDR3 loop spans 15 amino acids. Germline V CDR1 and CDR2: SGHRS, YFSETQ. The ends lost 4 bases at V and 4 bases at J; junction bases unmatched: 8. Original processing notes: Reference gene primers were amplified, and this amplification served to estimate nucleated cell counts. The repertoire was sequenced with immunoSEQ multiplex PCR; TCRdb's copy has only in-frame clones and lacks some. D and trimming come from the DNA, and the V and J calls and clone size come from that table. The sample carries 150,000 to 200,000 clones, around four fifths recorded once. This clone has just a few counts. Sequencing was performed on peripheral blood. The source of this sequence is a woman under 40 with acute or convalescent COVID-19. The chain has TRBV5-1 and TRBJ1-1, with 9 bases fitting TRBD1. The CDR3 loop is CASSVDRGRGTEAFF. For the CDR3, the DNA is TGCGCCAGCAGCGTGGACAGGGGACGGGGCACTGAAGCTTTCTTT.